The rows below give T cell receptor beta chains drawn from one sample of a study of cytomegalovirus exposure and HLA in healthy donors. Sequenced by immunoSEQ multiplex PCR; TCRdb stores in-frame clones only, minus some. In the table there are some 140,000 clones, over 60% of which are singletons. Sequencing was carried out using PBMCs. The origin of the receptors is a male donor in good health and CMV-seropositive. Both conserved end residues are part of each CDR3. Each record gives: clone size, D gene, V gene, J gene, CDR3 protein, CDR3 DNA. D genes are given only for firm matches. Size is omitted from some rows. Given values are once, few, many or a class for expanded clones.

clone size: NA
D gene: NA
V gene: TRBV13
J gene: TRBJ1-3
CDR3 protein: CASSLGLADDGNTIYF
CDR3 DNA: TGTGCCAGCAGCTTAGGCCTAGCGGACGACGGAAACACCATATATTTT

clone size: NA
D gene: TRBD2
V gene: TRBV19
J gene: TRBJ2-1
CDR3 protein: CASSIDASGVSYNEQFF
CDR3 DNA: TGTGCCAGTAGTATAGATGCCAGCGGGGTCTCCTACAATGAGCAGTTCTTC

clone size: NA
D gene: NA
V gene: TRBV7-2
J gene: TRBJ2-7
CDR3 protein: CASSPGHDLTSYEQYF
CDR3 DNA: TGTGCCAGCAGCCCGGGACACGACCTAACTTCCTACGAGCAGTACTTC

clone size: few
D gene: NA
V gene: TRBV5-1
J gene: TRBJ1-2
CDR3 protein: CASSSQEGGIGYTF
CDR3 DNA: TGCGCCAGCAGCTCACAGGAAGGGGGAATAGGCTACACCTTC

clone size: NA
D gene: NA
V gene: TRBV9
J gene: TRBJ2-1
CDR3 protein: CASSLMDSPSYNEQFF
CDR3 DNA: TGTGCCAGCAGTCTTATGGACAGCCCCTCCTACAATGAGCAGTTCTTC

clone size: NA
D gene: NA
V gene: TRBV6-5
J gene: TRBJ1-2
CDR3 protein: CASSLGGHYGYTF
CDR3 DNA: TGTGCCAGCAGTCTCGGGGGACACTATGGCTACACCTTC

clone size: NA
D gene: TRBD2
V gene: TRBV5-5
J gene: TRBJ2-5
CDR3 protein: CASSPIAGDPQETQYF
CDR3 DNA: TGTGCCAGCAGTCCCATAGCGGGAGACCCTCAAGAGACCCAGTACTTC

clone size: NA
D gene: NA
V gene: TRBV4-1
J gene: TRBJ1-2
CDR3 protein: CASSQEDSHYGYTF
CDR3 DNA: TGCGCCAGCAGCCAAGAGGACAGCCACTATGGCTACACCTTC

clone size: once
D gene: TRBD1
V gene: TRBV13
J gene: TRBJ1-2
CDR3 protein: CASSLWWTGATGDGYTF
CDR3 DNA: TGTGCCAGCAGCTTATGGTGGACAGGGGCGACGGGAGATGGCTACACCTTC

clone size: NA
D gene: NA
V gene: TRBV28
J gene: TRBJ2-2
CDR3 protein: CASSFGSLNTGELFF
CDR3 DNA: TGTGCCAGCAGTTTTGGCAGTTTAAACACCGGGGAGCTGTTTTTT

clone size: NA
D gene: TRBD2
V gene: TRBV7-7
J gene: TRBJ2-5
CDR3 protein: CASSFSSGDSETQYF
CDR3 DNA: TGTGCTAGCAGCTTCTCTAGCGGGGATTCGGAGACCCAGTACTTC

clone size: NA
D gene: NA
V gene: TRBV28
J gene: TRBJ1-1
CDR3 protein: CASIEGGGTEAFF
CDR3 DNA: TGTGCCAGCATCGAGGGCGGGGGCACTGAAGCTTTCTTT

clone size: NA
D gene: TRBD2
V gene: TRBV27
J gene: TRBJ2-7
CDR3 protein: CASSSAGYSGGGEQYF
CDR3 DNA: TGTGCCAGCAGTTCCGCCGGGTACTCGGGAGGGGGCGAGCAGTACTTC

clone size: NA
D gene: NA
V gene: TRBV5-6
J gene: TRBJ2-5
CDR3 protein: CASRSGYNQETQYF
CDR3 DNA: TGTGCCAGCAGGTCGGGTTACAATCAAGAGACCCAGTACTTC

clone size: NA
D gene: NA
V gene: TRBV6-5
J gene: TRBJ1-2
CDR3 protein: CASSYSGGQGGTF
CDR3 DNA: TGTGCCAGCAGTTACTCGGGGGGGCAGGGTGGGACCTTC

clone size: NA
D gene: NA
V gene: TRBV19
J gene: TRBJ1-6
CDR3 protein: CASSNSGSVVSPLHF
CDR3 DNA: TGTGCCAGTAGCAACTCCGGGAGCGTCGTCTCACCCCTCCACTTT

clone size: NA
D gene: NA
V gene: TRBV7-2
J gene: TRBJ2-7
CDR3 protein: CASSLFQGVYEQYF
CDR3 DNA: TGTGCCAGCAGCTTATTCCAGGGTGTCTACGAGCAGTACTTC

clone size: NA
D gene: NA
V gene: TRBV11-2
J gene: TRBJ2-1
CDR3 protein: CASRRILGSFGDEQFF
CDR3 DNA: TGTGCCAGCAGAAGAATCCTAGGGTCCTTCGGGGATGAGCAGTTCTTC

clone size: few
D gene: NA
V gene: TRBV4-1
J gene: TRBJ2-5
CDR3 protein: CASSPTGREETQYF
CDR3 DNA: TGCGCCAGCAGCCCCACAGGGCGGGAGGAGACCCAGTACTTC

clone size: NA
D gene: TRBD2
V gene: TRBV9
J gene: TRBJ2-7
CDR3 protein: CASSVLAGGSYEQYF
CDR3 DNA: TGTGCCAGCAGCGTTTTAGCGGGAGGGTCCTACGAGCAGTACTTC

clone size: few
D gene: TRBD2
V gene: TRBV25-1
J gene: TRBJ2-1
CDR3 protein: CASSDVPVGLALTNEQFF
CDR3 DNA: TGTGCCAGCAGTGACGTACCGGTAGGACTAGCATTAACCAATGAGCAGTTCTTC

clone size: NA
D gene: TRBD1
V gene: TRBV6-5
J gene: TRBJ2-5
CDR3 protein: CASSATGWLGTQYF
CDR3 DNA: TGTGCCAGCAGCGCGACAGGGTGGTTAGGGACCCAGTACTTC

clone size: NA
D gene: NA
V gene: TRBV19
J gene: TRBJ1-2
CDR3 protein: CASSQKGKGPWGGYTF
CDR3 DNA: TGTGCCAGTAGTCAGAAGGGGAAGGGGCCGTGGGGAGGCTACACCTTC

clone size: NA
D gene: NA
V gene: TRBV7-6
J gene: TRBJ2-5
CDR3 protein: CASSLGQRQYF
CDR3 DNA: TGTGCCAGCAGCTTAGGGCAGAGGCAGTACTTC

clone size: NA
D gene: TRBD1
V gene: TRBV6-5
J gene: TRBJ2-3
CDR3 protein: CASSYGGQGGDTQYF
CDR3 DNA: TGTGCCAGCAGTTACGGCGGACAGGGGGGAGATACGCAGTATTTT

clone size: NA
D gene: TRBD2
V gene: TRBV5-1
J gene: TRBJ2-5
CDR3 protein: CASGSGDQETQYF
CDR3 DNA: TGCGCCAGCGGTAGCGGGGACCAAGAGACCCAGTACTTC

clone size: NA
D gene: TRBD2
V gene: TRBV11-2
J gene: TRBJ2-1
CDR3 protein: CASIRVAGSWDEQFF
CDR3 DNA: TGTGCCAGCATCCGGGTAGCGGGCTCTTGGGATGAGCAGTTCTTC

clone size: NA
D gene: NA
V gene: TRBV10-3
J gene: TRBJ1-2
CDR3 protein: CAIMEVEGTFNYGYTF
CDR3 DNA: TGTGCCATCATGGAGGTAGAAGGAACCTTTAACTATGGCTACACCTTC

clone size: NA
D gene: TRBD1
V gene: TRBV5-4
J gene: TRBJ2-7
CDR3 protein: CASTGQGQPGGGEQYF
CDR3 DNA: TGTGCCAGCACGGGACAGGGCCAACCGGGGGGCGGCGAGCAGTACTTC

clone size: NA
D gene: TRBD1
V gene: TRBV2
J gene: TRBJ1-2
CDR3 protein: CASSLQGLGYTF
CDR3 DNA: TGTGCCAGCAGTTTACAGGGGCTTGGCTACACCTTC

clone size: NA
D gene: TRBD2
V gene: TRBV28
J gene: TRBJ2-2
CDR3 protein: CASGPILAGGAPGELFF
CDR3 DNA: TGTGCCAGCGGCCCCATATTAGCGGGGGGGGCGCCCGGGGAGCTGTTTTTT

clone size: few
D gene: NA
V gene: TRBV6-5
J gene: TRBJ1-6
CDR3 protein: CASSYSSMAYNSPLHF
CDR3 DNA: TGTGCCAGCAGTTACTCCTCTATGGCCTATAATTCACCCCTCCACTTT

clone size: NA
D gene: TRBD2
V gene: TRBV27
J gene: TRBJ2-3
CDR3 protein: CASSLAGGGLDTQYF
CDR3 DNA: TGTGCCAGCAGTTTAGCGGGAGGGGGGTTAGATACGCAGTATTTT

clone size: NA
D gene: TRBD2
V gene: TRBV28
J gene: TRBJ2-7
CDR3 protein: CASSLDGRTYEQYF
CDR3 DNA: TGTGCCAGCAGTTTAGACGGGAGGACCTACGAGCAGTACTTC

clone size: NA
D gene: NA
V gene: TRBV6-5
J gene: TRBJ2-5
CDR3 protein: CASSYSWGRFGTQYF
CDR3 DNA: TGTGCCAGCAGTTACTCGTGGGGGCGGTTTGGGACCCAGTACTTC

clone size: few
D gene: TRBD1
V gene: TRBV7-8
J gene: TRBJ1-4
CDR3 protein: CASSFYRGTNEKLFF
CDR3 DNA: TGTGCCAGCAGCTTCTACAGGGGGACTAATGAAAAACTGTTTTTT

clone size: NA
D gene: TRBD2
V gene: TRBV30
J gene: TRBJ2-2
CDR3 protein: CAWVAGGYTGELFF
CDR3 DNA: TGTGCCTGGGTGGCGGGAGGTTACACCGGGGAGCTGTTTTTT

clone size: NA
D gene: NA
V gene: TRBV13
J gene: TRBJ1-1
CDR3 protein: CASSGMDSRTEAFF
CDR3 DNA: TGTGCCAGCAGCGGGATGGACTCACGAACTGAAGCTTTCTTT

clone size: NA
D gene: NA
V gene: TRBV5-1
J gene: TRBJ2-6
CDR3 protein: CASSFLAGRSGANVLTF
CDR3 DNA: TGCGCCAGCAGCTTTTTGGCAGGGCGGTCTGGGGCCAACGTCCTGACTTTC

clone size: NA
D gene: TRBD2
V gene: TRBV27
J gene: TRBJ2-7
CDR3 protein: CASSDTGTSYEQYF
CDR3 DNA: TGTGCCAGCAGTGACACCGGGACTAGCTACGAGCAGTACTTC

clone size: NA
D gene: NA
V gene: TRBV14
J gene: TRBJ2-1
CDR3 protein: CASSQGFTGTYNEQFF
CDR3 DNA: TGTGCCAGCAGCCAGGGATTTACGGGGACCTACAATGAGCAGTTCTTC

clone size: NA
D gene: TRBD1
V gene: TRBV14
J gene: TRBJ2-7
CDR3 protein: CASSQDVRTGEPYEQYF
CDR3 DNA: TGTGCCAGCAGCCAAGATGTCAGGACAGGGGAACCCTACGAGCAGTACTTC

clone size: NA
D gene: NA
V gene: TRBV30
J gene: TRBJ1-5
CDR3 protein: CAWSTGGDQPQHF
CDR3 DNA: TGTGCCTGGAGTACGGGAGGCGATCAGCCCCAGCATTTT

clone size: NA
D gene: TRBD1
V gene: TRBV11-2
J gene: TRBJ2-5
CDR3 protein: CASRTGSASSETQYF
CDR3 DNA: TGTGCCAGCAGGACAGGGTCAGCAAGTTCAGAGACCCAGTACTTC

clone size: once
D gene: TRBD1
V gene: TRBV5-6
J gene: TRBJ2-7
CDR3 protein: CASSMTGVFEQYF
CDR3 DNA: TGTGCCAGCAGCATGACAGGGGTCTTCGAGCAGTACTTC

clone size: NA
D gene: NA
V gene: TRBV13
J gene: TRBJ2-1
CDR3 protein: CASSLEGWGTQSYNEQFF
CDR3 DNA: TGTGCCAGCAGCTTAGAAGGGTGGGGGACTCAAAGCTACAATGAGCAGTTCTTC

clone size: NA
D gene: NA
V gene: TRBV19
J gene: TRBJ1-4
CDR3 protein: CASNLEEGTNEKLFF
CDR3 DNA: TGTGCCAGTAACCTCGAGGAGGGGACTAATGAAAAACTGTTTTTT

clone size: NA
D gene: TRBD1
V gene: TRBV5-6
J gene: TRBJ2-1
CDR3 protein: CASSWGDRGPSEQFF
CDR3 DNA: TGTGCCAGCAGCTGGGGGGACAGGGGGCCCAGTGAGCAGTTCTTC

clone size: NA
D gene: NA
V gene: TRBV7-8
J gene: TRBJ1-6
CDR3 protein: CASSLALGAGYSPLHF
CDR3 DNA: TGTGCCAGCAGCTTAGCGCTGGGGGCAGGTTATTCACCCCTCCACTTT

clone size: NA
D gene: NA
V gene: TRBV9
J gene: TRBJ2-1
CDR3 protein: CASSAIGGDNEQFF
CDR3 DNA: TGTGCCAGCAGCGCAATAGGGGGGGACAATGAGCAGTTCTTC

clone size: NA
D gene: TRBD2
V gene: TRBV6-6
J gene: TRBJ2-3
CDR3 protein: CASSYEAGGADTQYF
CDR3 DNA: TGTGCCAGCAGTTATGAAGCGGGAGGTGCAGATACGCAGTATTTT

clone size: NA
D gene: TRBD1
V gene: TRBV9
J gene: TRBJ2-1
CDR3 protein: CASSVEGQGRANEQFF
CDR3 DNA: TGTGCCAGCAGCGTAGAAGGACAGGGGAGAGCCAATGAGCAGTTCTTC